Below, 15 T cell receptor beta chains from the same sample are listed, as sequenced in a study of tumor-infiltrating lymphocytes in primary liver carcinoma. Each 20-30 mg portion of unsorted bulk tissue served as the source for co-extraction of RNA and DNA. Synthesis of TCR beta cDNA was carried out from around 500 ng total RNA with a constant-region primer. Each TCR beta library was derived from three nested multiplex PCR rounds that employed slightly modified ARM-PCR. For roughly 10 cycles apiece, the opening two PCR rounds ran with TRBV1-TRBV30 forward primers and a C-beta reverse primer. From the multiplex PCR reads, TCRdb called clonotypes with MiXCR, one entry per CDR3 protein. The table lists approximately 45,000 distinct CDR3 sequences, around 75% of them singletons. Specimen: tumor-adjacent normal liver tissue. The receptors derive from a woman in her 30s with primary liver carcinoma and hepatitis B virus infection.

Points on this clonotype: At one of its ends the junction is not consistent with the germline gene, which may arise from a read error. CDR3 bases: TGCGCCAGCAGCTTAGGCTCCTACAATAAGCAGTCCTTC. Residues: CASSLGSYNKQSF. This chain joins TRBV11-2 and TRBJ2-1; D is unclear. CDR1 and CDR2 (germline): SGHAT, FQNNGV. The CDR3 sequence is 13 residues long.

This chain joins TRBV5-1 and TRBJ2-3, with 9 bases identical to TRBD1. From germline, CDR1 is SGHRS and CDR2 YFSETQ. The V segment lost 5 bases and the J segment 8 bases; nucleotides outside the gene matches: 9. The CDR3 contains 14 residues. The CDR3 sequence: CASSLQGAAVTQYF. The CDR3 coding sequence is TGCGCCAGCAGTTTACAGGGGGCGGCAGTTACGCAGTATTTT.

On this clonotype: An end of the junction differs from the germline gene, which may be a read error. The V call is TRBV6-1, the J call TRBJ1-4; tentatively, D is TRBD1 (5 bases). The germline gives CDR1 MNHNS, CDR2 SASEGT. The CDR3 extends over 14 amino acids. CDR3: CAGSECGGNEKLFF. CDR3 sequence (DNA): TGTGCCGGCAGTGAGTGCGGGGGGAACGAAAAACTGTTTTTT.

This clonotype was seen a few times. The chain joins TRBV29-1 to TRBJ2-7; 8 bases fit TRBD1. Germline V gene sequence: CDR1 SQVTM, CDR2 ANQGSEA. There are 13 residues in the CDR3. V lost 2 bases, J lost 2 bases, and 2 bases stayed unmatched. CDR3 sequence (DNA): TGCAGCGTTGAAACACAGGGGGCCTACGAGCAGTACGTC. It codes for CSVETQGAYEQYV.

Many counts were recorded for this clonotype. V is TRBV4-2 and J is TRBJ2-7; 10 bases match TRBD1. CDR1 is LGHNA and CDR2 is YNFKEQ in the germline V gene. V shed 3 bases and J 6 bases; nucleotides not matched to a gene: 17. The CDR3 is made up of 18 amino acids. CDR3 region: CASSQEHLGQGGPREQYF. Written as DNA, the CDR3 is TGTGCCAGCAGCCAGGAACACCTAGGACAGGGGGGACCGCGCGAGCAGTACTTC.

Details on this clonotype: A much larger clone sits a single nucleotide away, making a read error possible. This chain joins TRBV7-9 and TRBJ2-2, with 7 bases matching TRBD2. Germline CDR1 reads SEHNR; CDR2 reads FQNEAQ (reference sequence). V lost 9 bases to trimming and J lost 3 bases; unmatched junction nucleotides: 22. This CDR3 has 19 residues. CDR3 protein: CARSLVPSYGGSYTGELFF. CDR3 bases: TGTGCCAGGAGCCTCGTACCTTCCTACGGGGGGTCCTACACCGGGGAGCTGTTTTTT.

As regards this clonotype: A read error may explain this, as a much larger clone is one base away. This chain connects TRBV6-4 to TRBJ2-1; possible D gene TRBD2, 5 bases. Germline CDR1 and CDR2: MRHNA and SNTAGT. This CDR3 spans 13 amino acids. The CDR3 nucleotides read TGTGCTAGTGGGGAGCTGGAGCACGATGAGCAGTTCTTC. Amino acids: CASGELEHDEQFF.

As concerns this clonotype: No conserved phenylalanine or tryptophan ends this CDR3, so it is likely a read error. No DNA is shown, since the ends of the CDR3 on it are uncertain; the CDR3 is the one TCRdb lists. The V gene is TRBV7-9, the J gene TRBJ1-2; TRBD1 was called by the table and not checked on the DNA. Germline CDR1 and CDR2: SEHNR and FQNEAQ (reference sequence). The CDR3 spans 17 residues, counting both ends. This chain's CDR3 is CASSGGLGTDVNYGYTI.

In regard to this clonotype: In this CDR3 the conserved last residue, phenylalanine or tryptophan, is missing, so a read error is likely. This chain connects TRBV12-3 or TRBV12-4 to TRBJ2-1; D remains ambiguous. This CDR3 contains 13 residues. The CDR3 region has the DNA TGTGTCAGCAGTTTAGGGTTATTCAATGAGCAGTTCTTA. Protein product: CVSSLGLFNEQFL.

To note about this clonotype: A single base separates this from a much larger clone, so it may be a read error. The CDR3 region is CASSLRGALPSNQSQHF. The CDR3 nucleotides read TGTGCCAGCAGTTTGCGGGGGGCCTTACCTAGCAATCAGTCCCAGCATTTT. V usage is TRBV28 and J usage is TRBJ1-5, with D possibly TRBD1 on 6 matching bases. Germline-derived CDR1 and CDR2 are MDHEN and SYDVKM. The CDR3 contains 17 residues.

Points on this clonotype: No conserved phenylalanine or tryptophan is present at the end of the CDR3, so a read error is the likely explanation. The genes are TRBV12-3 or TRBV12-4 and TRBJ2-5; 8 nucleotides match TRBD2. The CDR3 runs 14 residues. V was clipped by 7 bases and J by 5 bases; unmatched bases: 9. Written as DNA, the CDR3 is TGTGCCAGCAAAGGAAGCGGGAGCTGTGAGACCCAGTACTCC. Residues: CASKGSGSCETQYS.

This clonotype was detected only a few times. One end of the junction does not line up with germline, which may come from a read error. This chain links TRBV4-3 with TRBJ2-1, with D unclear. Germline assignment: CDR1 LGHNA and CDR2 YSLEER. The CDR3 covers 14 residues. CDR3 sequence reads: CACSHTELVNEQFF. CDR3 nucleotides: TGTGCCTGCAGCCACACAGAGTTAGTCAATGAGCAGTTCTTC.

A remark on this clonotype: A single base separates this from a much larger clone, so it may be a read error. The chain joins TRBV24-1 to TRBJ2-1, with 9 bases aligning to TRBD2. This CDR3 comprises 15 residues. The germline V gene has CDR1 KGHDR and CDR2 SFDVKD. Unmatched junction bases numbered 13, after V lost 5 bases and J lost 12 bases. The CDR3 bases are TGTGCCACCAGTGGAGAAAGCGGGAGGTTGTATGTGCAGTTCTTC. This gives the protein CATSGESGRLYVQFF.

The table lists this clonotype with many counts. The V and J genes are TRBV6-2 or TRBV6-3 and TRBJ2-5; 12 nucleotides line up with TRBD2. CDR1 and CDR2 from the germline V gene are MNHEY and SVGEGT. With V trimmed by 6 bases and J by 5 bases, 10 bases remained unmatched. The CDR3 is 16 residues long. For the CDR3, the DNA is TGTGCCAGCAGCCTAGGGGCCCTAGCGGGAGGGGAGACCCAGTACTTC. This translates into CASSLGALAGGETQYF.

CDR3 bases: TGTGCCAGCAGAACCAGGGTTAGGGACCGAACGAACACCGGGGAGCTGTTTTTT. Amino acid sequence: CASRTRVRDRTNTGELFF. The V and J genes are TRBV11-3 and TRBJ2-2; D may match TRBD1 or TRBD2 (5 bases each). The germline V and J ends were trimmed by 6 bases and 0 bases, with 20 bases remaining between them. Per the germline V gene, CDR1 is SGHNT and CDR2 is YENEEA. The CDR3 contains 18 residues.